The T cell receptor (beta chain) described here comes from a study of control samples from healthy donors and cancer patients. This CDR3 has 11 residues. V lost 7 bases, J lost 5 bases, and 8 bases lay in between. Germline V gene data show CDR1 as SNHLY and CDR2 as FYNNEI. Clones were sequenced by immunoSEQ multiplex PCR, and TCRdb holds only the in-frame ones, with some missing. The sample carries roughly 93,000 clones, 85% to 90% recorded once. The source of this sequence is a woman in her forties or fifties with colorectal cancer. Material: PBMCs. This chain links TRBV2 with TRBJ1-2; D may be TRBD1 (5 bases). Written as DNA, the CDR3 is TGTGCCAGCATGGGGCTGTATGGCTACACCTTC. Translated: CASMGLYGYTF.